A selection of T cell receptor beta chains follows, all from one sample in a study of cytomegalovirus exposure and HLA in healthy donors. Sequencing used immunoSEQ multiplex PCR; TCRdb keeps in-frame clones, though not all of them. The table records about 160,000 clones, 60% to 80% of them present only once. The sequencing input was PBMCs. These receptors originate from a man between 18 and 29 years old in good health and CMV-seropositive. Each CDR3 is given with its conserved first and last residue. A D gene is named only where the DNA matches it firmly. Not every row has a clone size; where given, it reads once, few, many or a size class.

D gene	V gene	clone size	J gene	CDR3 protein	CDR3 DNA
TRBD1	TRBV5-6	.	TRBJ2-5	CASSWTGQETQYF	TGTGCCAGCAGCTGGACAGGGCAAGAGACCCAGTACTTC
.	TRBV10-3	.	TRBJ2-2	CAISEGRGSYTGELFF	TGTGCCATCAGTGAGGGGCGGGGAAGTTACACCGGGGAGCTGTTTTTT
.	TRBV5-1	.	TRBJ1-1	CASSLDQGREAFF	TGCGCCAGCAGCTTGGATCAGGGTAGGGAAGCTTTCTTT
TRBD1	TRBV10-2	once	TRBJ1-2	CASSPGTGGPNYGYTF	TGCGCCAGCAGCCCCGGGACAGGGGGACCTAACTATGGCTACACCTTC
TRBD2	TRBV5-5	few	TRBJ2-1	CASSSLGGSSYNEQFF	TGTGCCAGCAGTTCTCTCGGGGGGAGCTCCTACAATGAGCAGTTCTTC
.	TRBV5-1	.	TRBJ1-2	CASSVEAFGYGYTF	TGCGCCAGCAGCGTCGAGGCGTTCGGCTATGGCTACACCTTC
TRBD1	TRBV10-3	.	TRBJ1-6	CAISWDSNNSPLHF	TGTGCCATCAGTTGGGACAGCAATAATTCACCCCTCCACTTT
.	TRBV5-1	.	TRBJ1-1	CASRAQGAGNTEAFF	TGCGCCAGCCGGGCCCAGGGAGCGGGGAACACTGAAGCTTTCTTT
TRBD1	TRBV6-1	.	TRBJ1-1	CASNRGDTEAFF	TGTGCCAGCAACAGGGGGGACACTGAAGCTTTCTTT
.	TRBV6-1	.	TRBJ1-5	CASSEFSPNRYLDNSNQPQHF	TGTGCCAGCAGTGAATTCTCGCCGAATCGGTACCTCGACAATAGCAATCAGCCCCAGCATTTT
.	TRBV7-3	.	TRBJ1-1	CASSQNPGGGTEAFF	TGTGCCAGCAGCCAAAACCCGGGGGGCGGCACTGAAGCTTTCTTT